The entry below gives a single TCR beta chain sequence along with its context. The germline gives CDR1 SGHRS, CDR2 YFSETQ. The V segment lost 0 bases and the J segment 9 bases; nucleotides outside the gene matches: 5. The CDR3 covers 14 residues. The data stem from a study of CD8 T cells in ankylosing spondylitis. MiXCR, applied by TCRdb to the 5' RACE reads, yields one record per CDR3 protein. The sample includes about 150,000 distinct CDR3 sequences, 6% to 8.5% of them seen just once. The gene calls are TRBV5-1 and TRBJ2-1; 8 bases align to TRBD1. Sequenced sample: blood, either unsorted or a sorted T cell fraction (not recorded which). The TCR sequence derives from a female donor with ankylosing spondylitis or in good health (not recorded which). CDR3 sequence (DNA): TGCGCCAGCAGCTTGGAGGACAGGGCATTTGAGCAGTTCTTC. As protein: CASSLEDRAFEQFF.